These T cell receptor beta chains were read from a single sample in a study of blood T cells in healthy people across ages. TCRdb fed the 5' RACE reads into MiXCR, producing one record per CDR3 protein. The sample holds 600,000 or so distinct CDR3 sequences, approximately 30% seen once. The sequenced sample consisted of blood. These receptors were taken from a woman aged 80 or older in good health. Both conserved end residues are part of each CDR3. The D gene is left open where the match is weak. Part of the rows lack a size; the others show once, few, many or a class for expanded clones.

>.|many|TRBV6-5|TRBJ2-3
CASSYPGYPSTDTQYF
TGTGCCAGCAGTTACCCGGGGTACCCTAGCACAGATACGCAGTATTTT
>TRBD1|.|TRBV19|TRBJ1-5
CASTFQGDQPQHF
TGTGCCAGTACCTTTCAGGGGGATCAGCCCCAGCATTTT
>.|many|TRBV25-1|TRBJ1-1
CASSDSGGSTEEAFF
TGTGCCAGCAGTGATTCGGGCGGGTCGACGGAGGAAGCTTTCTTT
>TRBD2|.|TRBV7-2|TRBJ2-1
CASSLAGTSAYNEQFF
TGTGCCAGCAGCTTAGCGGGGACTAGCGCTTACAATGAGCAGTTCTTC
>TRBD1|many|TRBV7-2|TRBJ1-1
CASSFRQGAREAFF
TGTGCCAGCAGCTTTAGACAGGGGGCGCGTGAAGCTTTCTTT
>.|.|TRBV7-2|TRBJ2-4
CASSSPQGRGKNIQYF
TGTGCCAGCAGCTCTCCACAGGGGAGGGGCAAAAACATTCAGTACTTC
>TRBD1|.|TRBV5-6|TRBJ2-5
CASSPGQGVIETQYF
TGTGCCAGCAGCCCGGGACAGGGGGTTATAGAGACCCAGTACTTC
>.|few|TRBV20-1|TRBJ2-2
CSARDALGTGELFF
TGCAGTGCTAGAGACGCGCTGGGCACCGGGGAGCTGTTTTTT
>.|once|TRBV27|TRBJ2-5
CASSDSGQETQYF
TGTGCCAGCAGCGATAGCGGTCAAGAGACCCAGTACTTC
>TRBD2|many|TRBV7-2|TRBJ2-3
CASSRTRSLDTQYF
TGTGCCAGCAGCAGGACTAGGTCATTAGATACGCAGTATTTT
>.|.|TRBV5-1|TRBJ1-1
CASGLGWMNTEAFF
TGCGCCAGCGGCTTGGGATGGATGAACACTGAAGCTTTCTTT
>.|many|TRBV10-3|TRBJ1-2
CAISEWLQMDSNYGYTF
TGTGCCATCAGTGAATGGTTGCAAATGGACAGCAACTATGGCTACACCTTC
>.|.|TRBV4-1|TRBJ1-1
CASSHASQRNTEAFF
TGCGCCAGCAGCCATGCCTCCCAACGGAACACTGAAGCTTTCTTT
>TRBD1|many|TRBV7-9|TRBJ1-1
CASSVGTGSTEAFF
TGTGCCAGCAGCGTGGGGACAGGGTCCACTGAAGCTTTCTTT
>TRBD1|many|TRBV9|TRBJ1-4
CASSEEQGRGEKLFF
TGTGCCAGCAGCGAAGAACAGGGGAGGGGTGAAAAACTGTTTTTT
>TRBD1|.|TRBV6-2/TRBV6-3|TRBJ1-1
CASRTTGGLAFF
TGTGCCAGCAGAACGACAGGGGGCTTGGCTTTCTTT
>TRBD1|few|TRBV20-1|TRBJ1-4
CSAGSRPGGGEKLFF
TGCAGTGCTGGGTCCCGCCCAGGGGGAGGAGAAAAACTGTTTTTT
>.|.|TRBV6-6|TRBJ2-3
CASSYAQTDTQYF
TGTGCCAGCAGTTACGCACAAACAGATACGCAGTATTTT
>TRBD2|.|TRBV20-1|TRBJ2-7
CSASPLAGSYNEQYF
TGCAGTGCTTCCCCGTTAGCGGGCTCCTACAATGAGCAGTACTTC
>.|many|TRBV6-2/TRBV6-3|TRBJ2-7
CASRRHQRRLTYEQYF
TGTGCCAGCAGGCGCCACCAGAGGCGGCTAACCTACGAGCAGTACTTC
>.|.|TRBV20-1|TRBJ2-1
CSAATAFHNEQFF
TGCAGTGCCGCAACCGCCTTCCACAATGAGCAGTTCTTC
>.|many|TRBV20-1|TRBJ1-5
CSARDPLSGSNQPQHF
TGCAGTGCTAGAGATCCTTTATCGGGTAGCAATCAGCCCCAGCATTTT
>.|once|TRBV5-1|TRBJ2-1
CASSLGQANEQFF
TGCGCCAGCAGCTTGGGACAGGCGAATGAGCAGTTCTTC
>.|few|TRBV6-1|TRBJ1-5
CASQDRGDQPQHF
TGTGCCAGCCAAGACAGAGGCGATCAGCCCCAGCATTTT
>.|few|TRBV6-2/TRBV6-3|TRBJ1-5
CASTGWGNQPQHF
TGTGCCAGCACGGGCTGGGGCAATCAGCCCCAGCATTTT
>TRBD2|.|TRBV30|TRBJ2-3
CAWERGARTDTQYF
TGTGCCTGGGAGCGGGGGGCCCGCACAGATACGCAGTATTTT
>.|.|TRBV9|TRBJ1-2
CASSAWGQSYGYTF
TGTGCCAGCAGCGCCTGGGGACAATCCTATGGCTACACCTTC
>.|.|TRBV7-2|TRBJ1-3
CASSSSVSPGNTIYF
TGTGCCAGCAGCTCCAGCGTGAGCCCTGGAAACACCATATATTTT
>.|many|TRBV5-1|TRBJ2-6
CASSLAPPAPATGANVLTF
TGCGCCAGCAGCTTGGCACCCCCCGCCCCTGCGACTGGGGCCAACGTCCTGACTTTC
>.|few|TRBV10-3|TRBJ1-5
CAISEEAGGNQPQHF
TGTGCCATCAGTGAAGAGGCAGGGGGCAATCAGCCCCAGCATTTT
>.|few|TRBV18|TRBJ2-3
CASSPGHTDTQYF
TGTGCCAGCTCACCGGGACATACAGATACGCAGTATTTT
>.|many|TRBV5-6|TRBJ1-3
CASSTFDRSSGNTIYF
TGTGCCAGCAGCACCTTCGACAGGAGCTCTGGAAACACCATATATTTT
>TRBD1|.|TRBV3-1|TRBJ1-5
CASSPQGVANQPQHF
TGTGCCAGCAGCCCCCAGGGGGTCGCGAATCAGCCCCAGCATTTT
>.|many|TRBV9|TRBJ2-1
CASSMDAYNEQFF
TGTGCCAGCAGCATGGACGCCTACAATGAGCAGTTCTTC
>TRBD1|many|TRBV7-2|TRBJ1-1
CASGTAGSEAFF
TGTGCCAGCGGGACAGCGGGGTCTGAAGCTTTCTTT
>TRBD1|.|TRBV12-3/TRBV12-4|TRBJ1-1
CASSPTGQGGTEAFF
TGTGCTAGCAGTCCGACCGGACAGGGTGGGACTGAAGCTTTCTTT
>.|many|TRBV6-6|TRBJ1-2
CASSYVLISPNYGYTF
TGTGCCAGCAGTTACGTTCTTATCTCCCCTAACTATGGCTACACCTTC
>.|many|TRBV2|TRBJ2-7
CASSETINHGGGEQYF
TGTGCCAGCAGTGAGACTATAAATCATGGAGGCGGCGAGCAGTACTTC
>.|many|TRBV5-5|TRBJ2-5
CASSRDGLVETQYF
TGTGCCAGCAGCCGGGACGGTCTTGTGGAGACCCAGTACTTC
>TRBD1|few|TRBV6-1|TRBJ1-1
CASIKRWDSLMNTEAFF
TGTGCCAGCATCAAAAGATGGGACAGCCTGATGAACACTGAAGCTTTCTTT
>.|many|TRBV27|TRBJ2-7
CASSTRSGRWEQYF
TGTGCCAGCAGCACCCGGAGCGGACGTTGGGAGCAGTACTTC
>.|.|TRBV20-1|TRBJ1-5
CSASGAYSNQPQHF
TGCAGTGCTAGTGGAGCTTATAGCAATCAGCCCCAGCATTTT
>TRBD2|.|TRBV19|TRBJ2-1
CASSIEPGGPWDEQFF
TGTGCCAGTAGTATAGAGCCGGGGGGGCCGTGGGATGAGCAGTTCTTC
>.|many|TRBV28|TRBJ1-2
CASTPGQVGYGYTF
TGTGCCAGCACCCCGGGGCAGGTGGGCTATGGCTACACCTTC
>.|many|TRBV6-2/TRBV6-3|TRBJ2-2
CGSRRNTGELFF
TGTGGGTCCCGAAGAAACACCGGGGAGCTGTTTTTT
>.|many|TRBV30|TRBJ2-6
CAWSVFQNVLTF
TGTGCCTGGAGTGTATTCCAGAACGTCCTGACTTTC
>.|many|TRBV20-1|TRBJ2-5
CSASGVTLRQETQYF
TGCAGTGCTAGTGGGGTCACCCTCCGCCAAGAGACCCAGTACTTC
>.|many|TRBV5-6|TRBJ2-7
CASSLEPGSYEQYF
TGTGCCAGCAGCTTGGAACCAGGGTCATACGAGCAGTACTTC
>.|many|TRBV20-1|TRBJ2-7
CSALRGYEQYF
TGCAGTGCTTTACGGGGCTACGAGCAGTACTTC
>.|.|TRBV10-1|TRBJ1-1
CASSTETANTEAFF
TGCGCCAGCAGTACTGAGACAGCTAACACTGAAGCTTTCTTT
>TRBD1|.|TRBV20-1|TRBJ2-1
CSADPGTGLDGYNEQFF
TGCAGTGCTGACCCCGGGACAGGCCTGGATGGCTACAATGAGCAGTTCTTC
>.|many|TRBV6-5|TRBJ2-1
CASGGGGPYNEQFF
TGTGCCAGCGGAGGAGGGGGGCCCTACAATGAGCAGTTCTTC
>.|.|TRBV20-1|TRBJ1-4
CSARDPQGATNGKLFF
TGCAGTGCTAGAGACCCCCAGGGAGCAACTAATGGAAAACTGTTTTTT
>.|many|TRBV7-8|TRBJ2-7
CASTPAASYEQYF
TGTGCCAGCACCCCGGCGGCTTCCTACGAGCAGTACTTC
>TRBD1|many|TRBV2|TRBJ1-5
CASQDRVGNQPQHF
TGTGCCAGCCAGGACAGGGTAGGGAATCAGCCCCAGCATTTT
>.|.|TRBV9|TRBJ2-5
CASSGRVHANEQYF
TGTGCCAGCAGCGGGCGAGTCCATGCCAATGAGCAGTACTTC
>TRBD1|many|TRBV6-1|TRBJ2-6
CASSDSGTGAGANVLTF
TGTGCCAGCAGTGACTCCGGGACAGGGGCAGGGGCCAACGTCCTGACTTTC
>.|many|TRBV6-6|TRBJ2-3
CASSYSTRGPDTQYF
TGTGCCAGCAGTTACTCGACTCGGGGGCCAGATACGCAGTATTTT
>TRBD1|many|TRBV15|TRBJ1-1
CATSRDRGLAEAFF
TGTGCCACCAGCAGGGACAGGGGGCTAGCTGAAGCTTTCTTT